A selection of T cell receptor beta chains follows, all from one sample in a study of T-cell reconstitution after alpha-beta-depleted transplantation in children. TCRdb passed the PCR reads through MiXCR, listing each CDR3 protein once. This repertoire shows around 500,000 distinct CDR3 sequences, under 25% found once; its top ten account for roughly 13%. The sequencing used PBMCs, mostly from graft donor cells, collected 360 days after TCRalphabeta/CD19-depleted stem cell transplant. These receptor sequences come from a boy less than two years old who had a stem cell transplant for acute myeloid leukemia, so the T cells may come from the graft donor. Both conserved end residues are part of each CDR3. Fields, in order: clone size, J gene, D gene, V gene, CDR3 DNA, CDR3 protein. The D gene is left open where the match is weak. For some rows the clone size is stated as once, few or many, or as a class when expanded; others skip it.

clone size: .; J gene: TRBJ1-1; D gene: TRBD1; V gene: TRBV12-3/TRBV12-4; CDR3 DNA: TGTGCCAGCGGGCGGACAGGGGGTGAAGCTTTCTTT; CDR3 protein: CASGRTGGEAFF
clone size: few; J gene: TRBJ2-5; D gene: .; V gene: TRBV6-2/TRBV6-3; CDR3 DNA: TGTGCCAGCAATTCGGCAGGGGTTTACCAATACCAAGAGACCCAGTACTTC; CDR3 protein: CASNSAGVYQYQETQYF
clone size: .; J gene: TRBJ2-3; D gene: .; V gene: TRBV20-1; CDR3 DNA: TGCAGTGCTAGAGTCCGAGGAGGAGATACGCAGTATTTT; CDR3 protein: CSARVRGGDTQYF
clone size: once; J gene: TRBJ2-1; D gene: .; V gene: TRBV27; CDR3 DNA: TGTGCCAGCAGTTTTGTAGGGGCGGGGAAGAACTCCTACAATGAGCAGTTCTTC; CDR3 protein: CASSFVGAGKNSYNEQFF
clone size: .; J gene: TRBJ2-3; D gene: TRBD1; V gene: TRBV2; CDR3 DNA: TGTGCCAGCCGGAGGGGGACAGGGGCAGATACGCAGTATTTT; CDR3 protein: CASRRGTGADTQYF
clone size: many; J gene: TRBJ2-1; D gene: .; V gene: TRBV29-1; CDR3 DNA: TGCAGCGTTGATATAGCGAATCGCAATGAGCAGTTCTTC; CDR3 protein: CSVDIANRNEQFF
clone size: .; J gene: TRBJ1-5; D gene: TRBD1; V gene: TRBV6-2/TRBV6-3; CDR3 DNA: TGTGCCAGCAGTCCTCAGACAGGGATGAAGCCCCAGCATTTT; CDR3 protein: CASSPQTGMKPQHF
clone size: many; J gene: TRBJ2-7; D gene: .; V gene: TRBV4-3; CDR3 DNA: TGCGCCAGCAGCCATGATTCTAGCGCCGACTACGAGCAGTACTTC; CDR3 protein: CASSHDSSADYEQYF
clone size: few; J gene: TRBJ1-5; D gene: .; V gene: TRBV5-8; CDR3 DNA: TGTGCCAGCACCCCATCGGGGACGAGCAATCAGCCCCAGCATTTT; CDR3 protein: CASTPSGTSNQPQHF
clone size: many; J gene: TRBJ2-7; D gene: .; V gene: TRBV3-1; CDR3 DNA: TGTGCCAGCAGCCATACGGACTATCTATACGAGCAGTACTTC; CDR3 protein: CASSHTDYLYEQYF
clone size: .; J gene: TRBJ2-5; D gene: .; V gene: TRBV5-1; CDR3 DNA: TGCGCCAGCAGCTTGTCCGGGACGGCAGCAGAGACCCAGTACTTC; CDR3 protein: CASSLSGTAAETQYF
clone size: .; J gene: TRBJ2-5; D gene: TRBD2; V gene: TRBV18; CDR3 DNA: TGTGCCAGCTCACCAATGGCGGGACTACCGGTGCAAGAGACCCAGTACTTC; CDR3 protein: CASSPMAGLPVQETQYF
clone size: .; J gene: TRBJ1-2; D gene: .; V gene: TRBV6-1; CDR3 DNA: TGTGCCAGCAGCCGCCAGGGGTCCCCTAACTATGGCTACACCTTC; CDR3 protein: CASSRQGSPNYGYTF
clone size: .; J gene: TRBJ2-4; D gene: TRBD2; V gene: TRBV4-1; CDR3 DNA: TGCGCCAGCAGCCCCGCGCCGCGGGAGGCAAACATTCAGTACTTC; CDR3 protein: CASSPAPREANIQYF
clone size: many; J gene: TRBJ2-2; D gene: .; V gene: TRBV25-1; CDR3 DNA: TGTGCCAGCAGTGATTTTGATGGAAGAGTCTCGGACACCGGGGAGCTGTTTTTT; CDR3 protein: CASSDFDGRVSDTGELFF
clone size: .; J gene: TRBJ1-2; D gene: .; V gene: TRBV28; CDR3 DNA: TGTGCCAGCAGTTTATTTATGGGGGCCGTAAACTATGGCTACACCTTC; CDR3 protein: CASSLFMGAVNYGYTF
clone size: .; J gene: TRBJ2-5; D gene: TRBD2; V gene: TRBV6-6; CDR3 DNA: TGTGCCAGCAGGGAGCGGGGGGCAGAGACCCAGTACTTC; CDR3 protein: CASRERGAETQYF
clone size: .; J gene: TRBJ2-7; D gene: TRBD1; V gene: TRBV3-1; CDR3 DNA: TGTGCCAGCAGCCAACCGGCCGGGACAGAGTCCTACGAGCAGTACTTC; CDR3 protein: CASSQPAGTESYEQYF
clone size: .; J gene: TRBJ1-1; D gene: TRBD1; V gene: TRBV6-5; CDR3 DNA: TGTGCCAGCAGTTATCAGGGGGGGGGTCTGAACACTGAAGCTTTCTTT; CDR3 protein: CASSYQGGGLNTEAFF